The rows below give T cell receptor beta chains drawn from one sample of a study of a mutant IDH1 vaccine in newly diagnosed glioma. Their cognate antigens are unknown. Sequencing was performed with immunoSEQ multiplex PCR; in TCRdb, only in-frame clones are kept and a portion is missing. The sample includes 58,000 or so clones, less than 90% of them seen just once. The sample consisted of PBMCs, taken from a glioma patient whose treatment included an IDH1 peptide vaccine. The receptors shown here come from a man aged 40-49 years with glioma. The CDR3 runs from the conserved cysteine through the conserved F or W. D genes are given only for firm matches.

j_call | d_call | v_call | cdr3_aa
TRBJ2-7 | NA | TRBV12-5 | CASGFDTAYEQYF
TRBJ2-1 | NA | TRBV2 | CASRPDRSSYNEQFF
TRBJ1-2 | TRBD1 | TRBV27 | CASSYYRGKSYGYTF
TRBJ1-3 | NA | TRBV7-9 | CASSLRVSGNTIYF
TRBJ2-2 | NA | TRBV4-1 | CASSHGTANTGELFF
TRBJ2-7 | TRBD2 | TRBV5-6 | CASSSRGGGRYSYEQYF
TRBJ2-2 | NA | TRBV5-1 | CASSLAQGNTGELFF
TRBJ1-5 | NA | TRBV6-5 | CASSYSAGSQPQHF
TRBJ2-5 | TRBD2 | TRBV10-3 | CAIRGGDQETQYF
TRBJ1-4 | NA | TRBV6-6 | CASTKGVNEKLFF
TRBJ2-5 | NA | TRBV5-6 | CASTPIGVRQETQYF
TRBJ1-5 | TRBD1 | TRBV7-6 | CASSLGQAPQPQHF
TRBJ2-2 | NA | TRBV5-1 | CASSSLTANTGELFF
TRBJ2-1 | TRBD2 | TRBV5-1 | CASSSGRLAVVGNEQFF
TRBJ2-1 | TRBD2 | TRBV6-5 | CASRPGTSGYNEQFF
TRBJ1-4 | NA | TRBV30 | CAWSVGPIATNEKLFF
TRBJ2-2 | NA | TRBV18 | CASSPPNGGNTGELFF
TRBJ2-4 | NA | TRBV6-6 | CASSRSDSAANIQYF
TRBJ1-3 | NA | TRBV7-2 | CASSLPLGGSGNTIYF
TRBJ2-7 | TRBD2 | TRBV5-1 | CASSHTEGGPNSYEQYF
TRBJ2-2 | TRBD2 | TRBV6-5 | CASSYYSGMNTGELFF
TRBJ2-1 | NA | TRBV4-2 | CASSQDLPNSDEQFF
TRBJ2-1 | NA | TRBV7-8 | CASSYRRGLREQFF
TRBJ2-7 | TRBD1 | TRBV14 | CASSRQGAWEQYF
TRBJ2-7 | TRBD1 | TRBV27 | CASTPRQGSYEQYF
TRBJ1-2 | NA | TRBV29-1 | CSVTWGAEGYTF
TRBJ1-4 | NA | TRBV6-5 | CATGATNEKLFF
TRBJ1-1 | NA | TRBV4-1 | CASSRDILWNTEAFF